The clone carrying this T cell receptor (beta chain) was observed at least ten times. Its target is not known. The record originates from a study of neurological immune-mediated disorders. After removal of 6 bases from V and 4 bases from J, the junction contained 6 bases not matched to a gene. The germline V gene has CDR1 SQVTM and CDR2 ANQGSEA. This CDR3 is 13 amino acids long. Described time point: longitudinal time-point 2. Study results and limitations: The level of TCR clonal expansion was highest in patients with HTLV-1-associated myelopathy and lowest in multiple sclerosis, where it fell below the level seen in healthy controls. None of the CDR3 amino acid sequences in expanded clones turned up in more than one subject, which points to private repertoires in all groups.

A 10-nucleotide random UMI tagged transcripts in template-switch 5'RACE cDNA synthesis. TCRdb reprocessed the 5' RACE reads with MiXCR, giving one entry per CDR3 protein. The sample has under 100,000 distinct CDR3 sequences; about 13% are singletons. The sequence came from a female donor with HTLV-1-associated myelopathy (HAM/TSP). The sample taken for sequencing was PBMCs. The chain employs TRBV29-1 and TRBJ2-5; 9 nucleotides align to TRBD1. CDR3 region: CSVITGGLETQYF. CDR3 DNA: TGCAGCGTAATTACAGGGGGCCTAGAGACCCAGTACTTC.